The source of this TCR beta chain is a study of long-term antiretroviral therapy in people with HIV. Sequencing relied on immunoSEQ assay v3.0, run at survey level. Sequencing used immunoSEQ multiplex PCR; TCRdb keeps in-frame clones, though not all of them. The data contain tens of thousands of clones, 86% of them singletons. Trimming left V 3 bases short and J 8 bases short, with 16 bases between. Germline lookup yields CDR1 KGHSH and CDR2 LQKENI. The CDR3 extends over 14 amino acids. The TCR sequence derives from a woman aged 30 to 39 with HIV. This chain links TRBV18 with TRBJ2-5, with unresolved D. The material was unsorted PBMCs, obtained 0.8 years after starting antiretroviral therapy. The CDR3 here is CASSPASRGDTQYF. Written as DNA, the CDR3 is TGTGCCAGCTCACCGGCCAGCCGTGGTGATACCCAGTACTTC. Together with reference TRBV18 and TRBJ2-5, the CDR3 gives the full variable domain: NAGVMQNPRHLVRRRGQEARLRCSPMKGHSHVYWYRQLPEEGLKFMVYLQKENIIDESGMPKERFSAEFPKEGPSILRIQQVVRGDSAAYFCASSPASRGDTQYFGPGTRLLVL.